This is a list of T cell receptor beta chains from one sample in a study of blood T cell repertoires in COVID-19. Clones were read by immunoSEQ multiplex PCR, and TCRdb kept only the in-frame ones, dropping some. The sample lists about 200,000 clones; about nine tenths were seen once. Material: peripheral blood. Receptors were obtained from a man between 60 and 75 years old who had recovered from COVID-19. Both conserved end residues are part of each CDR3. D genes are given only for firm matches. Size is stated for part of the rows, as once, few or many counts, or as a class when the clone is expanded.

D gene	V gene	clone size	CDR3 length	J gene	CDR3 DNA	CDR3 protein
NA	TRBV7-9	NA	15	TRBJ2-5	TGTGCCAGCAGCTTAGGGGAGGCGGGCAAGAAGACCCAGTACTTC	CASSLGEAGKKTQYF
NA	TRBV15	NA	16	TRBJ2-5	TGTGCCACCAGCAGAGGCCGAGGGGGGGGAGAAGAGACCCAGTACTTC	CATSRGRGGGEETQYF
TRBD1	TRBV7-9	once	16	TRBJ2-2	TGTGCCAGCAGCTCTCAAGGGGGCGCGGGCACCGGGGAGCTGTTTTTT	CASSSQGGAGTGELFF
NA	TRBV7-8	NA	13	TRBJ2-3	TGTGCCAGCAGTCCCCTGGAGGTAGATACGCAGTATTTT	CASSPLEVDTQYF
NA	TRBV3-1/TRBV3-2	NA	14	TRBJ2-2	TGTGCCAGCAGCCAGCGGCCAACGGACGGGGAGCTGTTTTTT	CASSQRPTDGELFF
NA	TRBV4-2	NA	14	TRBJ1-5	TGTGCCAGCAGCCAGGTGGCAGGGGATCAGCCCCAGCATTTT	CASSQVAGDQPQHF
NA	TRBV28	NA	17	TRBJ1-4	TGTGCCACGAACTCTCCGGACGGGGGGCCGAGTAATGAAAAACTGTTTTTT	CATNSPDGGPSNEKLFF
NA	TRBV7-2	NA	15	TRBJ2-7	TGTGCCAGCAGTGGGAGGGGGACAGGCGGCTACGAGCAGTACTTC	CASSGRGTGGYEQYF
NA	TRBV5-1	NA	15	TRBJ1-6	TGCGCCAGCAGCTCCGGAGGCCCCGCAGTGTCACCCCTCCACTTT	CASSSGGPAVSPLHF
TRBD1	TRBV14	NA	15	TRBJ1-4	TGTGCCAGCAGCCAAGACCAGGGGGCGGGAGAAAAACTGTTTTTT	CASSQDQGAGEKLFF
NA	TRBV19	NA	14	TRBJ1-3	TGTGCCAGTAGTATGACAGGCTCTGGAAACACCATATATTTT	CASSMTGSGNTIYF
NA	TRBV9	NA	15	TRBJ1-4	TGTGCCAGCAGCCGGAAACTATCCGGGGTAGAAAAACTGTTTTTT	CASSRKLSGVEKLFF
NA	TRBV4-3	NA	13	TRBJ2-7	TGCGCCAGCAGCCAAGATATCAACCGAGGGCAGTACTTC	CASSQDINRGQYF
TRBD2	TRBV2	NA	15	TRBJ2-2	TGTGCCAGCCGACTAGCGCCTACGAACACCGGGGAGCTGTTTTTT	CASRLAPTNTGELFF
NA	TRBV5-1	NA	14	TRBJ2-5	TGCGCCAGCAGCTTACGACAGCCCCAAGAGACCCAGTACTTC	CASSLRQPQETQYF
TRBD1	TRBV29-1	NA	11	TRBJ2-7	TGCAGCGTTAGGACAGGCTACGAGCAGTACTTC	CSVRTGYEQYF
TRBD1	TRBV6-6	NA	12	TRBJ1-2	TGTGCCAGCAGTCAAGACAGGGATGGCTACACCTTC	CASSQDRDGYTF
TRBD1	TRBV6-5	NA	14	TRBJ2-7	TGTGCCAGCAGTTTGGCCGGGACAGGCTACGAGCAGTACTTC	CASSLAGTGYEQYF
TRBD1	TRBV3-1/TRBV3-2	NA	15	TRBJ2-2	TGTGCCAGCAGCCGTTGGACAGGGGGCGGCGGGGAGCTGTTTTTT	CASSRWTGGGGELFF
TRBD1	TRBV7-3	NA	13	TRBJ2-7	TGTGCCAGCAGCCACGGACAGGGAGGCGAGCAGTACTTC	CASSHGQGGEQYF
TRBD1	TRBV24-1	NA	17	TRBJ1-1	TGTGCCACCAGTGACGCCACAGGGGAGGAGGCACTTGCTGAAGCTTTCTTT	CATSDATGEEALAEAFF
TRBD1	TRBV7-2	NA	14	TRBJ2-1	TGTGCCAGCAGCCCACGACAGGGATGGGATGAGCAGTTCTTC	CASSPRQGWDEQFF
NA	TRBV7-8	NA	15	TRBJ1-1	TGTGCCAGCAGCTTCTCAGCATTGGACAGTACGAAAGCTTTCTTT	CASSFSALDSTKAFF
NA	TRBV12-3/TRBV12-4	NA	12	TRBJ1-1	TGTGCCAGCACTCCGGGAGGAACTGAAGCTTTCTTT	CASTPGGTEAFF
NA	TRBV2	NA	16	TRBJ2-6	TGTGCCAGCAGTGAAGATCCAAACTCTGGGGCCAACGTCCTGACTTTC	CASSEDPNSGANVLTF
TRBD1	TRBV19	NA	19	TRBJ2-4	TGTGCCAGTAGTATAGACGGGACAGGGGTTGCTATAGCCAAAAACATTCAGTACTTC	CASSIDGTGVAIAKNIQYF
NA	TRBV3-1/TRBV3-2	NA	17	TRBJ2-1	TGTGCCAGCAGGGTTAAAAGGGGGGGCAGCTCCTACAATGAGCAGTTCTTC	CASRVKRGGSSYNEQFF
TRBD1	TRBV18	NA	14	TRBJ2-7	TGTGCCAGCTCACCGGATCAGGGGGCGAACGAGCAGTACTTC	CASSPDQGANEQYF
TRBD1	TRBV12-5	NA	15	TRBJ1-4	TGTGCTAGTGGTACCACCGGGACAGGGGATGAAAAACTGTTTTTT	CASGTTGTGDEKLFF
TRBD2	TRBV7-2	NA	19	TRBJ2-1	TGTGCCAGCAGCTTACGGGGACTAGCGGGAGGGGCCTCCTACAATGAGCAGTTCTTC	CASSLRGLAGGASYNEQFF
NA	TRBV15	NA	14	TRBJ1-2	TGTGCCACCAGCAGAGCCCCGGGAGGCTATGGCTACACCTTC	CATSRAPGGYGYTF
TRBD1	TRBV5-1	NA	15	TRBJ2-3	TGCGCCAGCGGTCGACAGGGAACGGGTACAGATACGCAGTATTTT	CASGRQGTGTDTQYF
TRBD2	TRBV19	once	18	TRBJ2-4	TGTGCCAGTAGTATAGACTCCCCTAGCGGGAGTGTCAAAAACATTCAGTACTTC	CASSIDSPSGSVKNIQYF
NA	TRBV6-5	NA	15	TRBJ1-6	TGTGCCAGCAGTTACTCAGCGGGGTTGGAGTCACCCCTCCACTTT	CASSYSAGLESPLHF
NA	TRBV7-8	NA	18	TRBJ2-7	TGTGCCAGCAGCTCCCGTAAAGTAAACTCGGCTAGCTCCTACGAGCAGTACTTC	CASSSRKVNSASSYEQYF
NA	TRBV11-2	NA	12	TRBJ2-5	TGTGCCAGCAGCTTAGTCCGAGAGACCCAGTACTTC	CASSLVRETQYF
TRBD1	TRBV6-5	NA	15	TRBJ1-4	TGTGCCAGCAGATCGGACAGGGGGGATAGTGAAAAACTGTTTTTT	CASRSDRGDSEKLFF
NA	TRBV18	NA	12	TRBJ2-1	TGTGCCAGCTCACCCCCGGGGAACGAGCAGTTCTTC	CASSPPGNEQFF
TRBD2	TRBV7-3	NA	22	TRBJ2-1	TGTGCCAGCAGCCCTCACAGGCCGGGGGGGAGCCTAGCGGGAGGCAAGGTCAATGAGCAGTTCTTC	CASSPHRPGGSLAGGKVNEQFF
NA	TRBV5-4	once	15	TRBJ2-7	TGTGCCAGCAGCTTGGGAGGTCTGGCCGCCTACGAGCAGTACTTC	CASSLGGLAAYEQYF
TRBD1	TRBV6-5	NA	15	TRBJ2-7	TGTGCCAGCAGCCAGGGACAGGCCCCCTCCTACGAGCAGTACTTC	CASSQGQAPSYEQYF
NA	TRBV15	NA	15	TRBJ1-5	TGTGCCACCAGCAAAAAACAGGGTGTCGGCCAGCCCCAGCATTTT	CATSKKQGVGQPQHF
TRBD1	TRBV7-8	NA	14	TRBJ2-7	TGTGCCAGCAGCCCCCCTCCGACAGGGCTAGAGCAGTACTTC	CASSPPPTGLEQYF
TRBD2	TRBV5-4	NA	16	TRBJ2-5	TGTGCCAGCAGCAACCGACTAGCTGGAATCCAAGAGACCCAGTACTTC	CASSNRLAGIQETQYF
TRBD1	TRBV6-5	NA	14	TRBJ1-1	TGTGCCAGCACCCAACAGGGGCCGAACACTGAAGCTTTCTTT	CASTQQGPNTEAFF
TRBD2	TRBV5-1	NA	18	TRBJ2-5	TGCGCCAGCAGCTTAAGGACTAGCGGGGGAAGTGGGCAAGAGACCCAGTACTTC	CASSLRTSGGSGQETQYF
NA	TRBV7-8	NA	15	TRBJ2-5	TGTGCCAGCAGCTTAGGGCTGATGGGCGGGGAGACCCAGTACTTC	CASSLGLMGGETQYF
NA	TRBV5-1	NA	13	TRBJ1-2	TGCGCCAGCAGCTTGGAGCGGGACTATGGCTACACCTTC	CASSLERDYGYTF
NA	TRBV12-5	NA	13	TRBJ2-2	TGTGCTAGTGGTCTACCAGGGACCGGGGAGCTGTTTTTT	CASGLPGTGELFF
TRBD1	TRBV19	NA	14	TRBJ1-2	TGTGCCAGTAGTATAGTTGGACAGGGCAGGGGCTACACCTTC	CASSIVGQGRGYTF
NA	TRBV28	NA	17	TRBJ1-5	TGTGCCAGCAATCACCTTCGGGCGGGGATGGAAAATCAGCCCCAGCATTTT	CASNHLRAGMENQPQHF
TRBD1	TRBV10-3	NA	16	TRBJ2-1	TGTGCCATCAGTGAAGGGCCGGGACAGGGGGCCGATGAGCAGTTCTTC	CAISEGPGQGADEQFF
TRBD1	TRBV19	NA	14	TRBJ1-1	TGTGCCAGTAGTCACCGGGACAGGGCCACTGAAGCTTTCTTT	CASSHRDRATEAFF
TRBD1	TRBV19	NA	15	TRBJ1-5	TGTGCCAGTAGTACGACAGGGGGCGTGAATCAGCCCCAGCATTTT	CASSTTGGVNQPQHF
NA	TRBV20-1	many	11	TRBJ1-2	TGCAGTGCTACAGGAAACGTGGGCTACACCTTC	CSATGNVGYTF
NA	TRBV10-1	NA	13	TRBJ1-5	TGCGCCAGCAGTGAACGGAGGACCTGGCCCCAGCATTTT	CASSERRTWPQHF
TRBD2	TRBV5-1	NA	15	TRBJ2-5	TGCGCCAGCAGCGGGACTAGCGGGAGCCAGGGGACCCAGTACTTC	CASSGTSGSQGTQYF
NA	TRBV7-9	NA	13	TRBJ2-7	TGTGCCAGCAGCCGGGCCGGGGGCTACGAGCAGTACTTC	CASSRAGGYEQYF
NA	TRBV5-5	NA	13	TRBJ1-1	TGTGCCAGCAGCTTGATCGCAGGCACTGAAGCTTTCTTT	CASSLIAGTEAFF